The clone carrying this T cell receptor beta chain was detected once. Its antigen is undetermined. The V gene lost 0 bases and the J gene lost 8 bases, with 7 bases spanning the gap. CDR3 length: 13 residues. Germline V gene data show CDR1 as LGHNA and CDR2 as YSLEER. This sample's time point: blood 2 weeks post-SBRT. Treatment given: 15 Gy SBRT to primary tumor, nephrectomy 4 weeks later. Blood was sampled at baseline, 2 weeks and 4 weeks after SBRT. Using immunoSEQ multiplex PCR, the repertoire was profiled, and TCRdb retains in-frame clones only, with some absent. This sample has more than 75,000 clones, with 80% to 90% found just once. The data belong to a study of radiation and T cells in renal cell carcinoma. Study observations and caveats: Top tumor clonotypes rose in blood 2 weeks post-radiation, then contracted. Baseline intratumoral clonotype presence is unknown without pretreatment biopsies.

The material sequenced was blood, taken from a patient whose treatment included radiotherapy and nephrectomy. The V gene is TRBV4-3, the J gene TRBJ1-4, with D possibly TRBD1 on 5 matching bases. The clonotype comes from a woman between 50 and 59 years old with renal cell carcinoma. CDR3 loop: CASSQEEGEKLFF. CDR3 nucleotide sequence: TGCGCCAGCAGCCAAGAGGAGGGGGAAAAACTGTTTTTT.